This T cell receptor (beta chain) emerged from a study of T cells in Graves' hyperthyroidism and ophthalmopathy. This clonotype was recorded many times. Authors of the study amplified TCR beta CDR3 regions from RNA transcripts. With the HTBI primer set, the TCR CDR3 went through a first round of RT-PCR. TCRdb fed the multiplex PCR reads into MiXCR, producing one record per CDR3 protein. The sample has roughly 290,000 distinct CDR3 sequences, about 14% seen once. The study excluded patients with uncontrolled infection, other autoimmune disease, pregnancy or lactation. Diagnoses were made from clinical symptoms, serum measures (thyroxine and TRAb), thyroid ultrasound and orbital computed tomography. V lost 7 bases and J lost 1, with 10 bases in between. Germline lookup yields CDR1 GTSNPN and CDR2 SVGIG (reference sequence). CDR3 length: 12 amino acids.

This receptor was taken from a woman aged 25 to 39 with Graves' hyperthyroidism that later progressed to Graves' ophthalmopathy. This sequence joins TRBV30 and TRBJ1-1; possibly TRBD1 for D (6 bases). Source material: blood. The CDR3 loop reads CAFRTANTEAFF. The DNA of the CDR3 is TGTGCCTTCCGGACAGCGAACACTGAAGCTTTCTTT. The whole variable domain, remainder taken from reference TRBV30 and TRBJ1-1, is SQTIHQWPATLVQPVGSPLSLECTVEGTSNPNLYWYRQAAGRGLQLLFYSVGIGQISSEVPQNLSASRPQDRQFILSSKKLLLSDSGFYLCAFRTANTEAFFGQGTRLTVV.